This entry lists 15 T cell receptor beta chains sequenced from one sample in a study of T cell responses to AZD1222 COVID-19 vaccine. This table comes from immunoSEQ multiplex PCR, and its TCRdb copy is limited to in-frame clones, with some not included. The sample shows roughly 150,000 clones, about 90% of them seen only once. The specimen comprised peripheral blood, sampled 28 days after the second AZD1222 dose. All receptors derive from an adult who received the AZD1222 COVID-19 vaccine.

This clone was recorded once. V usage is TRBV4-2 and J usage is TRBJ1-3; weak D call: TRBD1 (5 bases). This CDR3 spans 18 amino acids. Trimming pared 0 bases from V and 4 bases from J, leaving 19 bases between. CDR1 and CDR2 from the germline V gene are LGHNA and YNFKEQ. CDR3 region: CASSQDVGQLMSGNTIYF. DNA of the CDR3: TGTGCCAGCAGCCAAGATGTGGGGCAGCTTATGTCGGGAAACACCATATATTTT.

A single count supports this clone. The chain recombines TRBV9 with TRBJ2-2; D not resolved. Trimming removed 2 bases from V and 1 base from J, with 15 bases in between. The CDR3 is made up of 17 amino acids. Germline V gene data show CDR1 as SGDLS and CDR2 as YYNGEE. CDR3 sequence (DNA): TGTGCCAGCAGCGTTACCTATCGGCATAGGAACACCGGGGAGCTGTTTTTT. Its translation is CASSVTYRHRNTGELFF.

The rearrangement joins TRBV5-8 to TRBJ1-4; 9 positions agree with TRBD1. J lost 8 bases, V lost 0 bases, and 11 bases had no gene match. The CDR3 spans 17 residues. Germline assignment: CDR1 SGHTS and CDR2 YDEGEE. Here the CDR3 DNA reads TGTGCCAGCAGCTTGGCCCGTTTGGACAGGGGTTACGAAAAACTGTTTTTT. Translated, it gives CASSLARLDRGYEKLFF.

CDR3 DNA: TGTGCCAGCAGCAGGTGGGGAGGTGAGCAGTTCTTC. Protein product: CASSRWGGEQFF. The chain links TRBV5-4 to TRBJ2-1; a weak D match, TRBD2 (6 bases). Trimming stripped 4 bases from V and 9 bases from J, with 11 bases between. The germline V gene encodes CDR1 SGHNT and CDR2 YYREEE (reference sequence). The CDR3 covers 12 residues.

The gene calls are TRBV6-2 or TRBV6-3 and TRBJ1-2, with D possibly being TRBD1 (5 bases). This CDR3 contains 14 residues. The germline gives CDR1 MNHEY, CDR2 SVGEGT. With 6 bases removed from V and 6 bases from J, the gap between germline ends came to 17 bases. CDR3 nucleotides: TGTGCCAGCAGCCTCCGGGCCCGGGGCGATGGCTACACCTTC. Its translation is CASSLRARGDGYTF.

Worth noting for this clone: Additional DNA sequences in this sample encode the identical CDR3. The V gene is TRBV18, the J gene TRBJ1-2; D is perhaps TRBD1 (5 bases). Trimming left V 2 bases short and J 3 bases short, with 7 bases between. CDR1 is KGHSH, CDR2 LQKENI, per germline. There are 13 residues in the CDR3. The CDR3 here is CASSPGADYGYTF. The CDR3 DNA reads TGTGCCAGCTCACCAGGGGCGGACTATGGCTACACCTTC.

J is TRBJ2-1 and V is TRBV4-3; 10 positions agree with TRBD2. Germline V gene lookup returns CDR1 LGHNA and CDR2 YSLEER. The J segment lost 3 bases and the V segment lost 3 bases, leaving 2 bases of the junction unmatched. This CDR3 has 15 amino acids. The CDR3 protein is CASSHGTSDYNEQFF. CDR3 sequence (DNA): TGCGCCAGCAGCCACGGGACTAGCGACTACAATGAGCAGTTCTTC.

V and J are TRBV24-1 and TRBJ2-3; D may be TRBD1 or TRBD2 (5 bases each). With 9 bases removed from V and 4 bases from J, the gap between germline ends came to 10 bases. From germline, CDR1 is KGHDR and CDR2 SFDVKD. This CDR3 contains 12 residues. The CDR3 DNA sequence: TGTGCCACCGGGGGTGGCGCAGATACGCAGTATTTT. The encoded protein is CATGGGADTQYF.

DNA for the CDR3: TGTGCCAGTAGCCCCCCAGGGGTGTCCAGCAATCAGCCCCAGCATTTT. The encoded protein is CASSPPGVSSNQPQHF. This chain uses TRBV19 with TRBJ1-5; tentative D call: TRBD1 (6 bases). Germline CDR1 LNHDA, CDR2 SQIVND (reference sequence). This CDR3 is built from 16 residues. V was trimmed by 6 bases and J by 1 base, leaving 16 bases between them.

V is TRBV30 and J is TRBJ1-3; tentatively, D is TRBD1 (5 bases). Germline values: CDR1 GTSNPN, CDR2 SVGIG (reference sequence). This CDR3 contains 17 residues. V lost 5 bases and J 1 base, leaving 21 bases between the germline ends. The CDR3 protein is CAWGDEKTRVSGNTIYF. The CDR3 nucleotides are TGTGCCTGGGGGGACGAAAAGACCAGGGTATCTGGAAACACCATATATTTT.

The CDR3 region is CASSLGVTETDTQYF. The CDR3 nucleotides read TGCGCCAGCAGCTTGGGAGTGACAGAGACAGATACGCAGTATTTT. The V call is TRBV5-1, the J call TRBJ2-3, with a tentative D call TRBD1 (5 bases). The ends were cut back, 0 bases at V and 3 bases at J, with 11 bases in the middle. Germline V gene lookup returns CDR1 SGHRS and CDR2 YFSETQ. The CDR3 sequence is 15 residues long.

The chain recombines TRBV6-7 with TRBJ2-5; D is undetermined. TRBV6-7 is noted as an ORF with a role that remains uncertain. Trimming removed 2 bases from V and 3 bases from J, with 10 bases in between. This CDR3 is built from 14 residues. CDR3 region: CASSYGLQKETQYF. Here the CDR3 DNA reads TGTGCCAGCAGTTACGGTTTACAGAAAGAGACCCAGTACTTC.

This chain connects TRBV27 to TRBJ2-7; D is perhaps TRBD2 (6 bases). The V end lost 2 bases, the J end lost 2 bases, and 10 bases lay between the germline ends. The CDR3 has 14 residues. CDR1 and CDR2 (germline): MNHEY, SMNVEV (reference sequence). The CDR3 is CASSLLAPTYEQYF. DNA of the CDR3: TGTGCCAGCAGTTTACTAGCGCCGACCTACGAGCAGTACTTC.

The DNA for the CDR3 is TGTGCCACCAGTGATTCCCCGTCCTGGGGTTTGAGCTCCTACAATGAGCAGTTCTTC. Translation: CATSDSPSWGLSSYNEQFF. J is TRBJ2-1 and V is TRBV24-1; D unclear. V lost 2 bases and J lost 0, with 19 bases in between. The CDR3 spans 19 residues. Germline V CDR1 and CDR2: KGHDR, SFDVKD.

The chain uses TRBV9 and TRBJ2-1; D unresolved. Trimming pared 3 bases from V and 0 bases from J, leaving 19 bases between. CDR1 and CDR2 (germline): SGDLS, YYNGEE. CDR3 length: 18 residues. Here the CDR3 DNA reads TGTGCCAGCAGCGAGGAGTGGAGAGCGAGTCGCTCCTACAATGAGCAGTTCTTC. Its translation: CASSEEWRASRSYNEQFF.